The TCR beta chain under discussion was sequenced for a study of regulatory T cells in long-lasting Graves disease. This CDR3 has 14 residues. CDR1 SGHRS and CDR2 YFSETQ come from the germline V gene. Time point reported: newly diagnosed GD, antithyroid drugs for less than 3 months. Following extraction of RNA from PBMCs, that RNA was used to make the TCR library. Both iRepertoire HTBI primers and Arm-PCR of CDR3 regions were used to build the TCR beta libraries. Via MiXCR, TCRdb re-called the multiplex PCR reads, giving one row per CDR3 protein. The table has approximately 230,000 distinct CDR3 sequences, around 18% seen once. About this clonotype: Antigen specificity is unknown. With only one base between it and a far larger clone, this is likely a read error.

Broader study findings: With persistent disease, TRBV28, TRBJ1-2 and TRBJ2-5 were the favored segments.

Source: peripheral blood mononuclear cells (PBMCs), taken at new diagnosis, from a patient treated with antithyroid drugs. This chain links TRBV5-1 with TRBJ1-4; D remains unclear. This receptor was taken from a female donor with Graves disease. Here the CDR3 DNA reads TGTGCCAGCAGTGAAATCGCGGGCGCGGGAAAACTGCTTTTT. Protein product: CASSEIAGAGKLLF.